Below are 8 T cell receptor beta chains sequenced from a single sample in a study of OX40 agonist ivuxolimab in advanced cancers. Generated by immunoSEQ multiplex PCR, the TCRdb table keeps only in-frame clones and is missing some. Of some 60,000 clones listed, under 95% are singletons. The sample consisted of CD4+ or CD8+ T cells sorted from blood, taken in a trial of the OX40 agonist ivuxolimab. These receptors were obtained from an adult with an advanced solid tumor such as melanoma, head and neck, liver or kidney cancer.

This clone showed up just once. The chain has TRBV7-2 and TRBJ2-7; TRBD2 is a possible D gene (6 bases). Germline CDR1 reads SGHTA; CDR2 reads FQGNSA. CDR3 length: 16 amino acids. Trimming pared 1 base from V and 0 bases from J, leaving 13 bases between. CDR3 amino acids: CASSLGRGPGSYEQYF. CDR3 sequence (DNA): TGTGCCAGCAGCTTAGGGAGGGGACCGGGCTCCTACGAGCAGTACTTC.

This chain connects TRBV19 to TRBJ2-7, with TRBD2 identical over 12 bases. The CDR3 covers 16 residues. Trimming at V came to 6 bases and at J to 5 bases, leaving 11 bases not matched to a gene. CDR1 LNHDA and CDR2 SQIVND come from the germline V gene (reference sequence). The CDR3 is CASSLTSGSLFHEQYF. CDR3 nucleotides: TGTGCCAGTAGCTTGACTAGCGGGAGTTTATTCCACGAGCAGTACTTC.

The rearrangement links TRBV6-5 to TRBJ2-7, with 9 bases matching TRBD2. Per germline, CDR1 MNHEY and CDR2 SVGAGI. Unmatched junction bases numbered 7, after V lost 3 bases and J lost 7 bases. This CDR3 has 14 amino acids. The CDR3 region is CASSYGGRAEEQYF. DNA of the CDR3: TGTGCCAGCAGTTATGGCGGGAGGGCCGAAGAGCAGTACTTC.

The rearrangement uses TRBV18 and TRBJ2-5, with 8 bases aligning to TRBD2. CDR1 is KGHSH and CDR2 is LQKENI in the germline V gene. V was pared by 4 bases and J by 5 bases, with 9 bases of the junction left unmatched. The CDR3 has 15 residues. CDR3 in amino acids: CASSLSTSVLETQYF. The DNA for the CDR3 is TGTGCCAGCTCACTCTCGACTAGCGTTTTGGAGACCCAGTACTTC.

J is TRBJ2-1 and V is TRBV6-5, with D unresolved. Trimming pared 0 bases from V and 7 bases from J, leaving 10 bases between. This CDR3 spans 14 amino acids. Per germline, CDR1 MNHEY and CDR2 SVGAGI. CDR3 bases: TGTGCCAGCAGTTACTCGGCCTCTAGGAATGAGCAGTTCTTC. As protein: CASSYSASRNEQFF.

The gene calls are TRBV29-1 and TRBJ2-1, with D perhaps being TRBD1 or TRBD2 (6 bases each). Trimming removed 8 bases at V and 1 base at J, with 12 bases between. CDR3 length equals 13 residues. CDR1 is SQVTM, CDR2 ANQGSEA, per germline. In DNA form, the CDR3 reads TGCAGCCCCTTAGGGGGGTCCTACAATGAGCAGTTCTTC. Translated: CSPLGGSYNEQFF.

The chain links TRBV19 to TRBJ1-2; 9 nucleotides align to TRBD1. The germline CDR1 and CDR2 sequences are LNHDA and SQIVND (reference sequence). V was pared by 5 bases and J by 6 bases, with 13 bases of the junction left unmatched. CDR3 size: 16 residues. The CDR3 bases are TGTGCCAGTAGTTCCCTTACGAAACAGGGGGCGCATGGCTACACCTTC. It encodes CASSSLTKQGAHGYTF.

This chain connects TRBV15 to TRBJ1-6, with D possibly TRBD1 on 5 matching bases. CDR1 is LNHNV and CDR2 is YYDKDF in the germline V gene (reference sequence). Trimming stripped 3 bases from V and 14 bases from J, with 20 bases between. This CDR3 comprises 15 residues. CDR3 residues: CATSSSEGTLPALHF. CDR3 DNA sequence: TGTGCCACCAGCAGTAGCGAAGGGACCCTCCCGGCCCTCCACTTT.